This is a list of T cell receptor beta chains from one sample in a study of CD8+ T cells in alopecia areata. Repertoires were generated with immunoSEQ multiplex PCR, while TCRdb's copy carries only in-frame clones and drops some. The data contain over 150,000 clones, around 50% of them seen just once; the ten biggest clones take up around 5%. Sequencing input: CD8+ T cells sorted from blood. The origin of the receptors is a human donor in good health. CDR3s include the opening cysteine and the closing phenylalanine or tryptophan. Fields, in order: J gene, V gene, D gene, clone size, CDR3 DNA, CDR3 protein. A D gene is named only where the DNA matches it firmly. Clone size is given for some rows only: seen once, a few or many times, or a class if the clone is expanded.

TRBJ1-1 TRBV6-5 . . TGTGCCAGCAGTGTACCCGGGACACCGAACACTGAAGCTTTCTTT CASSVPGTPNTEAFF
TRBJ1-1 TRBV6-5 . . TGTGCCAGCAGTTACTCCCAGTCGAACACTGAAGCTTTCTTT CASSYSQSNTEAFF
TRBJ2-7 TRBV7-9 . . TGTGCCAGCAGCTTAGGAGTGGGGGCTTACTACGAGCAGTACTTC CASSLGVGAYYEQYF
TRBJ2-1 TRBV4-1 TRBD1 once TGCGCCAGTCAAGACAGGGGCGTAGGGAGTGAGCAGTTCTTC CASQDRGVGSEQFF
TRBJ2-1 TRBV30 . . TGTGCCTGGAGTGTACGGCCACACGACTATTACAATGAGCAGTTCTTC CAWSVRPHDYYNEQFF
TRBJ1-2 TRBV7-9 . few TGTGCCAGCAGCCCCCCCGGCGACGGAAACTATGGCTACACCTTC CASSPPGDGNYGYTF
TRBJ1-1 TRBV29-1 . once TGCAGCGTTGGAGCCGGGGGTGCAACAGCTTTCTTT CSVGAGGATAFF
TRBJ2-5 TRBV7-9 . once TGTGCCAGCAGCTTAGCGGCTTTCGGGCAGGGAGCCCAAGAGACCCAGTACTTC CASSLAAFGQGAQETQYF
TRBJ2-2 TRBV29-1 . . TGCAGCACACACTTGGGCACCGGGGAGCTGTTTTTT CSTHLGTGELFF
TRBJ1-5 TRBV7-9 . few TGTGCCAGCAGCTTCGAGTTTAGCAATCAGCCCCAGCATTTT CASSFEFSNQPQHF
TRBJ2-7 TRBV9 TRBD1 . TGTGCCAGCAGCGAGGACAGGGTCGGCGAGCAGTACTTC CASSEDRVGEQYF
TRBJ2-5 TRBV13 . . TGTGCCAGCACCCCGTGGCCCAGGGAGACCCAGTACTTC CASTPWPRETQYF
TRBJ1-2 TRBV27 . . TGTGCCAGCAGTTTTGTGGGGGCGGACGGCTACACCTTC CASSFVGADGYTF
TRBJ2-1 TRBV11-2 . . TGTGCCAGCAGCTTAGAGCCCCCGGAGGGCGAGCAGTTCTTC CASSLEPPEGEQFF
TRBJ2-3 TRBV11-2 TRBD2 . TGTGCCAGCAGCTTACTTAGCGGGGGTACAGATACGCAGTATTTT CASSLLSGGTDTQYF
TRBJ2-1 TRBV4-1 TRBD2 few TGCGCCAGCAGCCAACAACTCCTAGCGGGGAAGAACAATGAGCAGTTCTTC CASSQQLLAGKNNEQFF
TRBJ2-7 TRBV29-1 . few TGCAGCGTTGTCCGGGGATACGAGCAGTACTTC CSVVRGYEQYF
TRBJ2-2 TRBV9 TRBD1 . TGTGCCAGCAGCGCTCGCCGGGACAGGGGGCGAGCGAACACCGGGGAGCTGTTTTTT CASSARRDRGRANTGELFF
TRBJ2-5 TRBV4-1 . . TGCGCCAGCAGCCCCCGGGACCCCACCCAGTACTTC CASSPRDPTQYF
TRBJ2-7 TRBV13 . . TGTGCCAGCAGCTTAGGTCGGACAGATTACGAGCAGTACTTC CASSLGRTDYEQYF
TRBJ1-1 TRBV4-1 TRBD1 . TGCGCCAGCAGCCGAGGGACAGGGAGGACTGAAGCTTTCTTT CASSRGTGRTEAFF
TRBJ2-1 TRBV27 TRBD2 . TGTGCCAGCACTAGCGGGGACGGAGTGTCCTACAATGAGCAGTTCTTC CASTSGDGVSYNEQFF
TRBJ2-5 TRBV5-6 . . TGTGCCAGCAGCTTGGAGACAGTCATTGAGGAAGAGACCCAGTACTTC CASSLETVIEEETQYF
TRBJ2-2 TRBV5-1 TRBD1 few TGCGCCAGCAGCGGATACGACAGGGATGGCGGGGAGCTGTTTTTT CASSGYDRDGGELFF
TRBJ2-7 TRBV4-1 TRBD2 . TGCGCCAGCAGCCCGGGACTAGCGGGGAGAGAGCAGTACTTC CASSPGLAGREQYF
TRBJ1-2 TRBV7-2 TRBD1 few TGTGCCAGCAGCCCAGCATGGGACAGGGGGCTAGTGGCAAATGGCTACACCTTC CASSPAWDRGLVANGYTF